These 29 T cell receptor beta chains originate from one sample sequenced in a study of blood T cell repertoires in COVID-19. The data were produced by immunoSEQ multiplex PCR, yet TCRdb's version contains in-frame clones alone and is incomplete. The repertoire has 250,000 to 300,000 clones, roughly 89% of them found once; the top ten carry approximately 1.8%. Sequencing was carried out using PBMCs or T cells enriched from blood (not recorded which). The receptor set was obtained from a woman aged 55-70 years who had recovered from COVID-19.

Only one count was recorded for this clone. The rearrangement links TRBV2 to TRBJ2-5; 11 bases fit TRBD1. The germline V gene encodes CDR1 SNHLY and CDR2 FYNNEI. This CDR3 has 14 amino acids. Unmatched junction bases numbered 7, after V lost 8 bases and J lost 5 bases. The CDR3 reads CASHGQGAWETQYF. CDR3 nucleotide sequence: TGTGCCAGCCATGGACAGGGGGCTTGGGAGACCCAGTACTTC.

There are a few counts of this clone. V and J are TRBV28 and TRBJ1-5; D remains unclear. Germline CDR1 reads MDHEN; CDR2 reads SYDVKM. V lost 4 bases and J lost 15, with 13 bases in between. This CDR3 contains 11 residues. CDR3 region: CASSSVGPRHF. CDR3 DNA sequence: TGTGCCAGCAGTTCAGTTGGGCCTCGGCATTTT.

This chain joins TRBV19 and TRBJ2-2; TRBD2 matches 11 bases. After removal of 6 bases from V and 1 base from J, the junction contained 1 base not matched to a gene. The CDR3 sequence is 15 residues long. CDR1 and CDR2 (germline): LNHDA, SQIVND (reference sequence). Written as DNA, the CDR3 is TGTGCCAGTAGAACTAGCGGGGGGAACACCGGGGAGCTGTTTTTT. Translation gives CASRTSGGNTGELFF. The whole variable domain, filled in from reference TRBV19 and TRBJ2-2, reads DGGITQSPKYLFRKEGQNVTLSCEQNLNHDAMYWYRQDPGQGLRLIYYSQIVNDFQKGDIAEGYSVSREKKESFPLTVTSAQKNPTAFYLCASRTSGGNTGELFFGEGSRLTVL.

V gene TRBV19 combines with J gene TRBJ1-5; D perhaps matches TRBD1 (5 bases). Germline CDR1 reads LNHDA; CDR2 reads SQIVND (reference sequence). This CDR3 has 13 amino acids. V was cut by 9 bases and J by 2 bases, with 11 bases left in between. CDR3 bases: TGTGCCAGCCATCGGGGGGGCAATCAGCCCCAGCATTTT. This codes for CASHRGGNQPQHF.

This chain uses TRBV3-1 (or the pseudogene TRBV3-2) with TRBJ1-6; a possible D gene is TRBD1 (6 bases). The CDR3 totals 15 residues. Per the germline V gene, CDR1 is LGHDT and CDR2 is YNNKEL (reference sequence). V lost 1 base to trimming and J lost 9 bases, with 13 bases between them. The CDR3 region is CASSQGATGRSPLHF. The DNA for the CDR3 is TGTGCCAGCAGCCAAGGAGCTACAGGGCGTTCACCCCTCCACTTT.

V usage is TRBV20-1 and J usage is TRBJ1-6; D call uncertain. Germline CDR1 is DFQATT and CDR2 is SNEGSKA (reference sequence). Trimming took 3 bases from V and 1 from J, leaving 13 bases between them. This CDR3 has 16 amino acids. For the CDR3, the DNA is TGCAGTGCTAGTCCACGGTTACAGTCCTATAATTCACCCCTCCACTTT. The encoded protein is CSASPRLQSYNSPLHF.

The rearrangement joins TRBV13 to TRBJ2-3, with a possible D match to TRBD2 (6 bases). The V and J ends lost 5 bases and 4 bases respectively, with 13 bases between them. The CDR3 consists of 14 residues. Germline V CDR1 and CDR2: PRHDT, FYEKMQ (reference sequence). The CDR3: CASSKLARPDTQYF. In DNA, the CDR3 is TGTGCCAGCAGCAAACTAGCTCGGCCAGATACGCAGTATTTT.

The V call is TRBV3-1 (or the pseudogene TRBV3-2), the J call TRBJ1-2; 8 bases fit TRBD1. The CDR3 is 13 amino acids. In germline, CDR1 is LGHDT, CDR2 YNNKEL (reference sequence). Trimming at V came to 5 bases and at J to 6 bases, leaving 5 bases not matched to a gene. CDR3 in DNA: TGTGCCAGCAGCATGGACAGGGATAATGGCTACACCTTC. The encoded protein is CASSMDRDNGYTF.

This chain links TRBV5-1 with TRBJ1-1; no definite D call. CDR1 is SGHRS, CDR2 YFSETQ, per germline. The CDR3 spans 14 residues. Trimming removed 2 bases at V and 1 base at J, with 9 bases between. The CDR3 nucleotides are TGCGCCAGCAGCTTACAGCTTACGAACACTGAAGCTTTCTTT. This encodes CASSLQLTNTEAFF.

The chain uses TRBV28 and TRBJ2-5; 12 nucleotides align to TRBD1. The J segment lost 4 bases and the V segment lost 6 bases, leaving 15 bases of the junction unmatched. CDR3 length: 18 residues. Germline-derived CDR1 and CDR2 are MDHEN and SYDVKM. The CDR3 is CASRVGGTGGFRGETQYF. In nucleotides, the CDR3 is TGTGCCAGCAGGGTCGGAGGGACAGGGGGCTTCAGGGGAGAGACCCAGTACTTC.

The genes are TRBV2 and TRBJ1-2; 8 bases map to TRBD1. Unmatched junction bases numbered 8, after V lost 7 bases and J lost 7 bases. Looked up from germline, CDR1 is SNHLY and CDR2 is FYNNEI. The CDR3 covers 13 residues. The CDR3 here is CASTETGVGGYTF. CDR3 DNA: TGTGCCAGCACCGAGACAGGGGTTGGTGGCTACACCTTC. Supplemented by reference TRBV2 and TRBJ1-2, the full variable domain reads EPEVTQTPSHQVTQMGQEVILRCVPISNHLYFYWYRQILGQKVEFLVSFYNNEISEKSEIFDDQFSVERPDGSNFTLKIRSTKLEDSAMYFCASTETGVGGYTFGSGTRLTVV.

Details on this clone: Its ends do not fully match the called genes, so a read error is possible. The J gene is TRBJ2-6, the V gene TRBV7-9, with TRBD1 matching 8 bases. Germline loops: CDR1 SEHNR, CDR2 FQNEAQ (reference sequence). This CDR3 has 17 amino acids. The CDR3 coding sequence is TGTGCCAGCACCTTACAGGGGGTCCTTTCTGGGGCCAACGTCCTGACTTTC. Translated: CASTLQGVLSGANVLTF.

This clone was seen once. The V gene is TRBV2, the J gene TRBJ1-6; the match to TRBD1 covers 9 bases. The germline gives CDR1 SNHLY, CDR2 FYNNEI. After removal of 5 bases from V and 10 bases from J, the junction contained 6 bases not matched to a gene. CDR3 length equals 14 residues. The CDR3 region is CASSPGQGKSPLHF. The CDR3 DNA reads TGTGCCAGCAGTCCGGGACAGGGAAAATCACCCCTCCACTTT.

The chain recombines TRBV9 with TRBJ1-5; maybe TRBD1 (5 bases). CDR1 is SGDLS, CDR2 YYNGEE, per germline. There are 14 residues in the CDR3. Trimming shortened V by 0 bases and J by 7 bases, and 11 bases separated the two germline ends. The CDR3 spells CASSVGGEGQPQHF. Written as DNA, the CDR3 is TGTGCCAGCAGCGTAGGGGGGGAAGGGCAGCCCCAGCATTTT. The full variable domain, its missing parts supplied by reference TRBV9 and TRBJ1-5, is DSGVTQTPKHLITATGQRVTLRCSPRSGDLSVYWYQQSLDQGLQFLIQYYNGEERAKGNILERFSAQQFPDLHSELNLSSLELGDSALYFCASSVGGEGQPQHFGDGTRLSIL.

DNA of the CDR3: TGTGCCAGCAGCTACAGGGGGCGCAGATACGAGCAGTACTTC. It translates to CASSYRGRRYEQYF. The chain uses TRBV27 and TRBJ2-7, with TRBD1 matching 9 bases. Germline loops: CDR1 MNHEY, CDR2 SMNVEV (reference sequence). Unmatched junction bases numbered 7, after V lost 6 bases and J lost 4 bases. This CDR3 is built from 14 residues.

The V call is TRBV10-2, the J call TRBJ1-3; no definite D call. Germline CDR1 reads WSHSY; CDR2 reads SAAADI. V was shortened by 0 bases and J by 11 bases, with 11 bases between the two germline ends. The CDR3 has 13 amino acids. The CDR3 loop reads CASSESTPAAIYF. In nucleotides, the CDR3 is TGCGCCAGCAGTGAGTCGACCCCCGCGGCCATATATTTT.

The V and J genes are TRBV24-1 and TRBJ1-5; tentatively, D is TRBD1 (5 bases). The CDR3 extends over 14 amino acids. The V gene lost 9 bases and the J gene lost 0 bases, with 11 bases spanning the gap. CDR1 is KGHDR and CDR2 is SFDVKD in the germline V gene. The CDR3 bases are TGTGCCACCCAAGACAGTCATAGCAATCAGCCCCAGCATTTT. Translated: CATQDSHSNQPQHF.

The chain couples TRBV4-1 to TRBJ2-7, with 16 nucleotides matching TRBD2. V lost 3 bases, J lost 3 bases, and 5 bases stayed unmatched. The CDR3 extends over 17 amino acids. CDR1 and CDR2 (germline): MGHRA, YSYEKL. The CDR3 region is CASSQGLAGGFDYEQYF. The CDR3 region has the DNA TGCGCCAGCAGCCAGGGACTAGCGGGAGGGTTTGACTACGAGCAGTACTTC.

The chain recombines TRBV30 with TRBJ2-3; TRBD2 is a possible D gene (6 bases). V gave up 2 bases and J gave up 11 bases, with 20 bases separating them. In germline, CDR1 is GTSNPN, CDR2 SVGIG (reference sequence). CDR3 length: 14 amino acids. The CDR3 reads CAWSQPKRGSVQYF. As DNA, the CDR3 is TGTGCCTGGAGTCAGCCGAAACGGGGGTCGGTGCAGTATTTT.

This chain connects TRBV7-3 to TRBJ2-1; possible D gene TRBD2, 5 bases. From germline, CDR1 is SGHTA and CDR2 FQGTGA. This CDR3 spans 14 amino acids. Trimming cost V 2 bases and J 6 bases, with 11 bases left between them. This CDR3 is CASSLYRDSNEQFF. The CDR3 DNA sequence: TGTGCCAGCAGCTTATATCGGGATTCCAATGAGCAGTTCTTC.

The V gene is TRBV6-1, the J gene TRBJ2-1, with 8 positions matching TRBD2. This CDR3 spans 15 amino acids. V trimming: 1 base; J trimming: 6 bases; junction bases outside the gene matches: 5. Germline V lookup: CDR1 MNHNS, CDR2 SASEGT. The CDR3 loop reads CASSEVGLGFNEQFF. The CDR3 bases are TGTGCCAGCAGTGAAGTGGGACTAGGTTTCAATGAGCAGTTCTTC.

This rearrangement joins TRBV10-3 to TRBJ1-4; no clear D. CDR3 length: 13 amino acids. In germline, CDR1 is ENHRY, CDR2 SYGVKD. The ends were cut back, 7 bases at V and 3 bases at J, with 9 bases in the middle. The CDR3 DNA follows: TGTGCCATCAATCCGCTATCTAATGAAAAACTGTTTTTT. This gives the protein CAINPLSNEKLFF.

This chain joins TRBV6-5 and TRBJ1-6; 7 nucleotides match TRBD1. The CDR3 sequence is 15 residues long. V was clipped by 8 bases and J by 7 bases; unmatched bases: 11. The germline gives CDR1 MNHEY, CDR2 SVGAGI. CDR3 region: CASRQGRFGNSPLHF. The CDR3 nucleotides read TGTGCCAGCCGACAGGGCCGATTTGGGAATTCACCCCTCCACTTT.

The chain links TRBV28 to TRBJ1-1; D is possibly TRBD1 (5 bases). The V end lost 6 bases, the J end lost 2 bases, and 13 bases lay between the germline ends. Germline CDR1 reads MDHEN; CDR2 reads SYDVKM. CDR3 length equals 14 residues. CDR3 bases: TGTGCCAGCAGGCCGACAGTTCAAAACACTGAAGCTTTCTTT. Translated: CASRPTVQNTEAFF.

This clone was observed a single time. V usage is TRBV5-5 and J usage is TRBJ1-3; perhaps TRBD1 as D (6 bases). Germline loops: CDR1 SGHKS, CDR2 YYEKEE (reference sequence). The CDR3 extends over 18 amino acids. Trimming shortened V by 4 bases and J by 0 bases, and 20 bases separated the two germline ends. The CDR3 sequence is CASSPTYRVQNSGNTIYF. CDR3 in DNA: TGTGCCAGCAGCCCAACCTACAGGGTACAGAACTCTGGAAACACCATATATTTT.

The CDR3 protein is CASSVGQPPNQPQHF. In DNA form, the CDR3 reads TGTGCCAGCAGTGTCGGACAGCCCCCCAATCAGCCCCAGCATTTT. The gene calls are TRBV2 and TRBJ1-5; perhaps TRBD1 as D (6 bases). V was pared by 4 bases and J by 3 bases, with 13 bases between. Germline V gene data show CDR1 as SNHLY and CDR2 as FYNNEI. This CDR3 spans 15 amino acids. The complete variable domain, with remaining parts taken from reference TRBV2 and TRBJ1-5, reads EPEVTQTPSHQVTQMGQEVILRCVPISNHLYFYWYRQILGQKVEFLVSFYNNEISEKSEIFDDQFSVERPDGSNFTLKIRSTKLEDSAMYFCASSVGQPPNQPQHFGDGTRLSIL.

V gene TRBV28 combines with J gene TRBJ1-6, with TRBD1 identical over 8 bases. Germline CDR1 MDHEN, CDR2 SYDVKM. This CDR3 contains 17 residues. Unmatched junction bases numbered 15, after V lost 6 bases and J lost 8 bases. Here the CDR3 DNA reads TGTGCCAGCAGAACCGGGACAGGCGCATATCCAGATTCACCCCTCCACTTT. Amino acid sequence: CASRTGTGAYPDSPLHF.

The rearrangement uses TRBV30 and TRBJ2-1, with D hard to call. V lost 6 bases to trimming and J lost 7 bases, with 13 bases between them. Germline V gene sequence: CDR1 GTSNPN, CDR2 SVGIG (reference sequence). The CDR3 runs 12 residues. CDR3 residues: CACAPSENEQFF. The CDR3 DNA follows: TGTGCCTGCGCCCCATCGGAGAATGAGCAGTTCTTC. The variable domain in full, with the rest retrieved from reference TRBV30 and TRBJ2-1, is SQTIHQWPATLVQPVGSPLSLECTVEGTSNPNLYWYRQAAGRGLQLLFYSVGIGQISSEVPQNLSASRPQDRQFILSSKKLLLSDSGFYLCACAPSENEQFFGPGTRLTVL.

V and J are TRBV21-1 and TRBJ1-5; TRBD1, the table's D call, lacks a check against the DNA. TRBV21-1 corresponds to a pseudogene. The CDR3 runs 12 residues. CDR3 in DNA: TGTGCCAGCAACAGGGACAATCAGCCCCAGCATTTT. It is translated as CASNRDNQPQHF.